The T cell receptor beta chain under discussion was sequenced for a study of T-cell memory formation after mild COVID-19. One entry per CDR3 protein results from TCRdb running MiXCR on the 5' RACE reads. This table holds some 180,000 distinct CDR3 sequences, about a fifth found once. Trimming removed 3 bases from V and 5 bases from J; junction bases left unmatched: 5. CDR1 is SGHNT, CDR2 YYREEE, per germline (reference sequence). CDR3 length: 14 residues. The chain employs TRBV5-4 and TRBJ2-3; TRBD2 aligns across 8 bases. What was sequenced was PBMCs or a T cell subset sorted from them (not recorded which). The clonotype comes from a man younger than 35 who had mild COVID-19 (a few samples of this study predate the infection). Cell type and time point are not known. In nucleotides, the CDR3 is TGTGCCAGCAGCTCGGGGGGGCGCGGAGATACGCAGTATTTT. Its protein is CASSSGGRGDTQYF.